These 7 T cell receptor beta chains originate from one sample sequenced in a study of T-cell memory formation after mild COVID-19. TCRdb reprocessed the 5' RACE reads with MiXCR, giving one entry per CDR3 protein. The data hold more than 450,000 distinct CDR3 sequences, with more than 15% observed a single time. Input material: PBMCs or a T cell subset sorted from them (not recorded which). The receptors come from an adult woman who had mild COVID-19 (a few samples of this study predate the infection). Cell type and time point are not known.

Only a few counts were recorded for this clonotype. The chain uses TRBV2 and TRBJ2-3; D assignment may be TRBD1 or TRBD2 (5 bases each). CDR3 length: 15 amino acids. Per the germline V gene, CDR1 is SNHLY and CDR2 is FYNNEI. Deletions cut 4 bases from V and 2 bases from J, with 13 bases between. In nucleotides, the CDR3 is TGTGCCAGCAGTGTCGGGGTAGGGGCCACAGATACGCAGTATTTT. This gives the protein CASSVGVGATDTQYF.

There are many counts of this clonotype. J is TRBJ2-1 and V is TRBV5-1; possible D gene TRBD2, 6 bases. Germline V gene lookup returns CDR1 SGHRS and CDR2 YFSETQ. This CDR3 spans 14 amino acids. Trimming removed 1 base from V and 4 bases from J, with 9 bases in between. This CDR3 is CASSLPGGYNEQFF. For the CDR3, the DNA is TGCGCCAGCAGCTTGCCTGGAGGGTACAATGAGCAGTTCTTC.

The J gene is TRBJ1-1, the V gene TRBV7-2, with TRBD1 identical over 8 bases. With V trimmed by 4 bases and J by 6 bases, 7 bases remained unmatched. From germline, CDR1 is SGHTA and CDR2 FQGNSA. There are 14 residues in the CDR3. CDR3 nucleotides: TGTGCCAGCAGCTGGGGACAGGTCGGGGCTGAAGCTTTCTTT. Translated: CASSWGQVGAEAFF.

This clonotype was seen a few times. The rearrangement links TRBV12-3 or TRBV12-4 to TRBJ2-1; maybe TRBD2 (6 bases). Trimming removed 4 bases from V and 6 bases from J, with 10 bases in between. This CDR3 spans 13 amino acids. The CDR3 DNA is TGTGCCAGCAGTTCGGGGGAGGTCAATGAGCAGTTCTTC. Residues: CASSSGEVNEQFF.

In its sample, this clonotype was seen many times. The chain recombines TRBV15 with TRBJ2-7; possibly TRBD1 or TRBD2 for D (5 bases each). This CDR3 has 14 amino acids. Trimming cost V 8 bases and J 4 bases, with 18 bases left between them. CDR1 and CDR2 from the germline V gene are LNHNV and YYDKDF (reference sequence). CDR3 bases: TGTGCCACCCGGGGCCGAGACTCCCTTTACGAGCAGTACTTC. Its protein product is CATRGRDSLYEQYF.

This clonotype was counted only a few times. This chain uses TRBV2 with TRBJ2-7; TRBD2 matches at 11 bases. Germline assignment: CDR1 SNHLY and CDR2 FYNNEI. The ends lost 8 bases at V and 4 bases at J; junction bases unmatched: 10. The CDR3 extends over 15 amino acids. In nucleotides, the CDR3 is TGTGCCAGCCTAAGACAGACTAGCGGGACATACGAGCAGTACTTC. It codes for CASLRQTSGTYEQYF.

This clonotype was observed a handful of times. The CDR3 spells CSASPSLGRGGEKLFF. Written as DNA, the CDR3 is TGCAGTGCTAGCCCCTCCCTTGGAAGGGGGGGGGAAAAACTGTTTTTT. This chain uses TRBV20-1 with TRBJ1-4, with D possibly TRBD1 on 6 matching bases. V lost 3 bases to trimming and J lost 8 bases, with 22 bases between them. Germline values: CDR1 DFQATT, CDR2 SNEGSKA (reference sequence). There are 16 residues in the CDR3.